This T cell receptor beta chain was identified in a study of T cell repertoires in cytomegalovirus infection. Across the study: Recently identified HLA-C-restricted CMV epitopes were among the peptides used. Public TCR beta signatures marked donors with CMV infection and the matching HLA.

General study points: The ex vivo response was dominated by HLA-C-restricted CMV-specific TCR beta clonotypes. Summed frequency of shared TCR beta families picked out CMV carriers who also had the relevant HLA.

This clonotype was seen only a few times. Its antigen is currently unknown. V was pared by 8 bases and J by 4 bases, with 14 bases between. CDR1 LGHDT and CDR2 YNNKEL come from the germline V gene (reference sequence). The CDR3 spans 13 residues. Each CDR3 protein gets one entry after TCRdb re-called the reads with MiXCR. The sample lists about 340,000 distinct CDR3 sequences, 25% to 35% seen once, with 20% in the top ten. The J gene is TRBJ1-1, the V gene TRBV3-1; D perhaps matches TRBD1 (5 bases). The sequence came from a human donor in good health (CMV status not recorded). Some clones in this sample may be carry-over from other donors' samples. Sequencing used cultured PBMCs, obtained from culture after CMV antigen stimulation. DNA for the CDR3: TGTGCCAGCGGCCCGGAGGGACCCACTGAAGCTTTCTTT. It encodes CASGPEGPTEAFF.